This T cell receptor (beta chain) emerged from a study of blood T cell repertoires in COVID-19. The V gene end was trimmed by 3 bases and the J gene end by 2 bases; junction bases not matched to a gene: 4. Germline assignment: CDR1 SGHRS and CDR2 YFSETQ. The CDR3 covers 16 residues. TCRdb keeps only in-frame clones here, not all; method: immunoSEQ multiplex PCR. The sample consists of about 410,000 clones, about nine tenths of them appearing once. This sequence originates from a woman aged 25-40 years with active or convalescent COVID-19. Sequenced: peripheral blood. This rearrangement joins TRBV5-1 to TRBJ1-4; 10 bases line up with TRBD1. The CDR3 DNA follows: TGCGCCAGCAGCTCACAGGGACAGGGGACTAATGAAAAACTGTTTTTT. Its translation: CASSSQGQGTNEKLFF.